The rows below give T cell receptor beta chains drawn from one sample of a study of glioma-infiltrating T cells after dendritic cell vaccination. Generated by immunoSEQ multiplex PCR, the TCRdb table keeps only in-frame clones and is missing some. Counted here are tens of thousands of clones, 80% to 90% occurring once; the ten biggest clones make up 2% to 2.5%. The sequencing here drew on blood, taken after dendritic cell vaccination. Receptor source: a human donor with glioblastoma. CDR3s include the opening cysteine and the closing phenylalanine or tryptophan.

>TRBV6-1|TRBJ1-2
CASSGSEDSLYGYTF
>TRBV5-6|TRBJ1-2
CASSGGLTSYTF
>TRBV6-5|TRBJ2-7
CASSYSGQGFEQYF
>TRBV15|TRBJ1-1
CATTQRTGLGDTEAFF
>TRBV29-1|TRBJ2-1
CSGGGTSSYNEQFF
>TRBV30|TRBJ2-1
CAWTAGVGEQFF
>TRBV4-1|TRBJ1-1
CASSQAEGGNTEAFF
>TRBV11-2|TRBJ2-5
CASSSYAASGVGETQYF
>TRBV7-2|TRBJ1-4
CASSLSATNEKLFF
>TRBV7-2|TRBJ1-2
CASMGGPYGYTF
>TRBV27|TRBJ1-2
CASSFNPGYYGYTF
>TRBV25-1|TRBJ2-7
CASSPGDSYEQYF
>TRBV5-6|TRBJ1-1
CASSLVRGGTEAFF
>TRBV2|TRBJ1-6
CASRDRPYNSPLHF
>TRBV5-1|TRBJ2-1
CASTSREGNEQFF
>TRBV6-1|TRBJ1-5
CASSEGSSGAVYQPQHF
>TRBV7-9|TRBJ2-1
CASSSSGRGNEQFF
>TRBV7-2|TRBJ2-2
CASSLIAGGIGELFF
>TRBV5-1|TRBJ2-2
CASSLAGGGTGELFF
>TRBV5-1|TRBJ2-7
CASSLDVLRGGGEQYF
>TRBV5-4|TRBJ2-5
CASSFKGSSLQETQYF
>TRBV5-8|TRBJ2-5
CASSLQGVGGETQYF
>TRBV7-9|TRBJ2-7
CASSRSSYEQYF
>TRBV15|TRBJ1-3
CATSLWREGNTIYF
>TRBV4-1|TRBJ1-2
CASSQGTGQGAFGYTF
>TRBV29-1|TRBJ1-4
CSVIPGQGGEKLFF
>TRBV7-3|TRBJ2-7
CASSLTGGEQYF
>TRBV29-1|TRBJ2-7
CSVLATSLREQYF
>TRBV5-1|TRBJ2-4
CASSVTGDLAKNIQYF
>TRBV7-2|TRBJ2-7
CASSVLAEGYEQYF
>TRBV30|TRBJ2-5
CAWSAGQTYQETQYF
>TRBV30|TRBJ2-1
CAWTPRGVPYNEQFF
>TRBV5-1|TRBJ2-5
CASSRGLRETQYF
>TRBV14|TRBJ1-2
CASSQDYQGYTF
>TRBV29-1|TRBJ2-3
CSVAHSTDTQYF
>TRBV27|TRBJ2-2
CASSLIGGAFTTGELFF
>TRBV2|TRBJ2-7
CASSDPDRASYEQYF
>TRBV6-1|TRBJ2-3
CASRTSGDTQYF
>TRBV10-3|TRBJ2-1
CAISETSGKYNEQFF
>TRBV29-1|TRBJ2-7
CSVEGGGYEQYF
>TRBV5-4|TRBJ2-1
CASGLAGGNEQFF
>TRBV5-4|TRBJ1-3
CASSLPTGGAGNTIYF
>TRBV28|TRBJ1-5
CASRPTGAPNQPQHF
>TRBV7-9|TRBJ2-3
CASSLEAGDTQYF
>TRBV19|TRBJ1-5
CASSIRTGGSGQPQHF
>TRBV7-2|TRBJ2-7
CASNGGIEQYF
>TRBV7-9|TRBJ1-1
CASSLALEGRFRAFF